Given below is one T cell receptor beta chain in context. This entry comes from a study of blood T cells in healthy people across ages. On the study more broadly: Template switching captured about one barcoded beta molecule per two T cells.

Peripheral blood from each donor was collected in a volume of roughly 9.8 milliliters. Using a J-beta primer mix together with a sample-barcoded 5' primer, a second PCR was run for about 7 to 12 cycles. TCRdb itself ran the 5' RACE reads through MiXCR, one entry per CDR3 protein. The repertoire consists of about 1 million distinct CDR3 sequences, with around 27% occurring once and the leading ten covering approximately 0.75%. This CDR3 contains 19 residues. Germline V lookup: CDR1 LGHDT, CDR2 YNNKEL (reference sequence). The V and J ends lost 0 bases and 0 bases respectively, with 18 bases between them. The sample was also linked to a second study, of T cells of mothers and their children. From that report: Three healthy Caucasian mothers gave samples, and so did their six children.

This TCR was sampled from a girl aged 2 to 10 in good health. The sample consisted of blood. The rearrangement links TRBV3-1 to TRBJ2-1; TRBD2 is a possible D gene (6 bases). The CDR3 spells CASSQEFGLGTPSYNEQFF. The DNA for the CDR3 is TGTGCCAGCAGCCAAGAATTTGGTCTCGGGACTCCCTCCTACAATGAGCAGTTCTTC.